This is a list of T cell receptor beta chains from one sample in a study of blood T cell repertoires in COVID-19. Here immunoSEQ multiplex PCR was the method, and the copy in TCRdb shows in-frame clones only, minus some. The table shows about 250,000 clones, with approximately 83% occurring only once. Sample: PBMCs or T cells enriched from blood (not recorded which). The receptors derive from a woman aged 25 to 39 who had recovered from COVID-19. The CDR3 runs from the conserved cysteine through the conserved F or W. A D gene is named only where the DNA matches it firmly. Clone size is shown for a subset of rows, as once, few, many or a class of expanded clone.

j_gene: TRBJ2-2
abundance: .
d_gene: TRBD1
v_gene: TRBV4-1
CDR3nt: TGCGCCAGCAGCCACCAAGGGGGCATGAACACCGGGGAGCTGTTTTTT
CDR3aa: CASSHQGGMNTGELFF

j_gene: TRBJ1-1
abundance: once
d_gene: TRBD1
v_gene: TRBV19
CDR3nt: TGTGCCAGTAGCATCCCTACCGGGACAGGAGGATCGGAAGCTTTCTTT
CDR3aa: CASSIPTGTGGSEAFF

j_gene: TRBJ2-7
abundance: .
d_gene: .
v_gene: TRBV5-6
CDR3nt: TGTGCCAGCAGACCACCGGGACTTGGCCCCTACGAGCAGTACTTC
CDR3aa: CASRPPGLGPYEQYF

j_gene: TRBJ1-6
abundance: .
d_gene: .
v_gene: TRBV19
CDR3nt: TGTGCCAGTAGTATCCTCGCACAGGGATCCTATAATTCACCCCTCCACTTT
CDR3aa: CASSILAQGSYNSPLHF

j_gene: TRBJ2-1
abundance: .
d_gene: TRBD2
v_gene: TRBV4-1
CDR3nt: TGCGCCAGCAGACGGGTAGCGGGAGACGCCAATGAGCAGTTCTTC
CDR3aa: CASRRVAGDANEQFF

j_gene: TRBJ1-5
abundance: .
d_gene: .
v_gene: TRBV19
CDR3nt: TGTGCCAGTAGTATAGTACAGGTCCAACAGCCCCAGCATTTT
CDR3aa: CASSIVQVQQPQHF

j_gene: TRBJ1-2
abundance: .
d_gene: .
v_gene: TRBV5-6
CDR3nt: TGTGCCAGCAGCTTGGCCCCAGGGGAGTCTTATGGCTACACCTTC
CDR3aa: CASSLAPGESYGYTF

j_gene: TRBJ2-3
abundance: .
d_gene: .
v_gene: TRBV28
CDR3nt: TGTGCCAGCAGTTTAGAGCCGCTTGATACGCAGTATTTT
CDR3aa: CASSLEPLDTQYF

j_gene: TRBJ1-1
abundance: few
d_gene: .
v_gene: TRBV11-3
CDR3nt: TGTGCCAGCAGCGAAGACTCACTGAACACTGAAGCTTTCTTT
CDR3aa: CASSEDSLNTEAFF

j_gene: TRBJ2-7
abundance: once
d_gene: TRBD2
v_gene: TRBV5-1
CDR3nt: TGCGCCAGCAGGCTTGGGACTAGCGGCTCCTACGAGCAGTACTTC
CDR3aa: CASRLGTSGSYEQYF

j_gene: TRBJ2-5
abundance: once
d_gene: TRBD1
v_gene: TRBV27
CDR3nt: TGTGCCAGCAGTCCAGGGACAGCCGAGACCCAGTACTTC
CDR3aa: CASSPGTAETQYF

j_gene: TRBJ1-6
abundance: .
d_gene: .
v_gene: TRBV5-1
CDR3nt: TGCGCCAGCAGCTTGGCGGGCAGGGGCTCACCCCTCCACTTT
CDR3aa: CASSLAGRGSPLHF

j_gene: TRBJ2-1
abundance: .
d_gene: TRBD1
v_gene: TRBV18
CDR3nt: TGTGCCAGCTCTCCGCAACAGGGGGGCTTAAATGAGCAGTTCTTC
CDR3aa: CASSPQQGGLNEQFF

j_gene: TRBJ1-1
abundance: .
d_gene: TRBD1
v_gene: TRBV30
CDR3nt: TGTGCCTGGAGTACGACAGGGCGAAACACTGAAGCTTTCTTT
CDR3aa: CAWSTTGRNTEAFF

j_gene: TRBJ2-2
abundance: once
d_gene: TRBD2
v_gene: TRBV7-7
CDR3nt: TGTGCCAGCAGCAGAATAGCGGGAAGGAACACCGGGGAGCTGTTTTTT
CDR3aa: CASSRIAGRNTGELFF

j_gene: TRBJ1-2
abundance: .
d_gene: .
v_gene: TRBV10-3
CDR3nt: TGTGCCATCAGAGGGGTAGACAGTACTAACTATGGCTACACCTTC
CDR3aa: CAIRGVDSTNYGYTF

j_gene: TRBJ1-5
abundance: .
d_gene: .
v_gene: TRBV30
CDR3nt: TGTGCCTGGAGTGTAACGAGACAGGACAATCAGCCCCAGCATTTT
CDR3aa: CAWSVTRQDNQPQHF

j_gene: TRBJ1-1
abundance: .
d_gene: TRBD1
v_gene: TRBV7-9
CDR3nt: TGTGCCAGCAGCTTTAAGGGGGCCGAGAACACTGAAGCTTTCTTT
CDR3aa: CASSFKGAENTEAFF

j_gene: TRBJ1-1
abundance: .
d_gene: .
v_gene: TRBV7-6
CDR3nt: TGTGCCAGCAGCGGGGGGGGTCACACTGAAGCTTTCTTT
CDR3aa: CASSGGGHTEAFF

j_gene: TRBJ2-1
abundance: .
d_gene: TRBD1
v_gene: TRBV27
CDR3nt: TGTGCCAGCAGATCGGACAGGGTGCTATTCAATGAGCAGTTCTTC
CDR3aa: CASRSDRVLFNEQFF

j_gene: TRBJ2-3
abundance: .
d_gene: TRBD1
v_gene: TRBV7-2
CDR3nt: TGTGCCAGCACCTGGGACAGCCTAAGCACAGATACGCAGTATTTT
CDR3aa: CASTWDSLSTDTQYF

j_gene: TRBJ1-2
abundance: .
d_gene: .
v_gene: TRBV19
CDR3nt: TGTGCCAGTAGTACGTTCGGCTATGGCTACACCTTC
CDR3aa: CASSTFGYGYTF

j_gene: TRBJ1-6
abundance: .
d_gene: .
v_gene: TRBV20-1
CDR3nt: TGCAGTGCTAGTGCAGGGGTTGTAGAGTCCTATAATTCACCCCTCCACTTT
CDR3aa: CSASAGVVESYNSPLHF

j_gene: TRBJ1-2
abundance: .
d_gene: TRBD1
v_gene: TRBV7-9
CDR3nt: TGTGCCAGCAGCCCTAAAAGCTCCGGGACAGGGGCCGGCTATGGCTACACCTTC
CDR3aa: CASSPKSSGTGAGYGYTF

j_gene: TRBJ2-7
abundance: .
d_gene: .
v_gene: TRBV11-2
CDR3nt: TGTGCCAGCAGCACGGGACTCGGCGAGCAGTACTTC
CDR3aa: CASSTGLGEQYF

j_gene: TRBJ1-2
abundance: .
d_gene: .
v_gene: TRBV6-4
CDR3nt: TGTGCCAGCAGTGATAAAGGACTTCATGGCTACACCTTC
CDR3aa: CASSDKGLHGYTF

j_gene: TRBJ1-5
abundance: .
d_gene: .
v_gene: TRBV23-1
CDR3nt: TGCGCCAGCAGTCAATCGTTAATAGAACCCGGTCTCAATCAGCCCCAGCATTTT
CDR3aa: CASSQSLIEPGLNQPQHF

j_gene: TRBJ2-4
abundance: .
d_gene: .
v_gene: TRBV7-2
CDR3nt: TGTGCCAGCAGCCTCGCGCGGGGACAGATACTAGCCAAAAACATTCAGTACTTC
CDR3aa: CASSLARGQILAKNIQYF